This T cell receptor beta chain emerged from a study of regulatory T cells in long-lasting Graves disease. TCR beta libraries were built with iRepertoire HTBI primers and Arm-PCR of CDR3 regions. MiXCR was run by TCRdb on the multiplex PCR reads, yielding one entry per CDR3 protein. The sample gives 400,000 to 650,000 distinct CDR3 sequences, about 16% of which show up once; roughly 25% is in the top ten. A remark on this clonotype: The antigen remains undetermined.

Time point: newly diagnosed GD, antithyroid drugs for less than 3 months. From RNA extracted from PBMCs, the TCR library was made. Graves' disease diagnoses followed American Thyroid Association guidelines. General observations from the study: Persistent disease showed a preference for TRBV28, TRBJ1-2 and TRBJ2-5.

Trimming removed 4 bases from V and 12 bases from J; junction bases left unmatched: 9. The CDR3 runs to 13 residues. The germline V gene encodes CDR1 SGHAT and CDR2 FQNNGV. The same sample was also studied in work on T cells in Graves' hyperthyroidism and ophthalmopathy. That work adds: Uncontrolled infection, other autoimmune disease, pregnancy or lactation barred patients from enrollment. RT-PCR in the first round (using the HTBI primer set) targeted the TCR CDR3.

The sequenced sample was peripheral blood mononuclear cells (PBMCs), obtained at new diagnosis, from a patient treated with antithyroid drugs. The source of this sequence is a woman aged 35-65 years with Graves disease. This chain uses TRBV11-2 with TRBJ2-5; 9 positions match TRBD1. The CDR3 here is CASSWGQGLEEYF. DNA for the CDR3: TGTGCCAGCAGCTGGGGACAGGGACTCGAAGAGTACTTC.